This is a list of T cell receptor beta chains from one sample in a study of blood T cell repertoires in COVID-19. TCRdb's table, derived via immunoSEQ multiplex PCR, lists solely in-frame clones and lacks some. The table lists approximately 330,000 clones, approximately 88% of them singletons. Sequencing used peripheral blood. The receptors here all came from a man between 25 and 39 years old with COVID-19, enrolled during active disease. CDR3s include the opening cysteine and the closing phenylalanine or tryptophan. Fields, in order: clone size, J gene, D gene, V gene, CDR3 protein. D genes are given only for firm matches. Rows may omit the clone size; those that give it use once, few, many or a size class.

size: -; J: TRBJ2-2; D: TRBD1; V: TRBV5-8; CDR3: CASSGGTGGTGELFF
size: -; J: TRBJ2-3; D: -; V: TRBV23-1; CDR3: CASSQSRNAAGNTQYF
size: once; J: TRBJ2-7; D: TRBD2; V: TRBV6-2/TRBV6-3; CDR3: CASSERGVGEQYF
size: -; J: TRBJ1-5; D: -; V: TRBV4-1; CDR3: CASSHLSTGNNQPQHF
size: once; J: TRBJ1-1; D: -; V: TRBV28; CDR3: CALLNSRREAFF
size: few; J: TRBJ2-7; D: TRBD1; V: TRBV12-3/TRBV12-4; CDR3: CASSSTGVEQYF
size: few; J: TRBJ1-1; D: -; V: TRBV6-5; CDR3: CASSWTVRNTEAFF
size: -; J: TRBJ2-3; D: TRBD2; V: TRBV27; CDR3: CASSFLAGGYTDTQYF
size: -; J: TRBJ2-1; D: TRBD2; V: TRBV11-1; CDR3: CASSFIASGVGEQFF
size: -; J: TRBJ2-3; D: TRBD2; V: TRBV5-1; CDR3: CASSLVGTSRDTQYF
size: -; J: TRBJ2-5; D: -; V: TRBV5-6; CDR3: CASSMDPVLKTQYF
size: -; J: TRBJ2-2; D: TRBD1; V: TRBV18; CDR3: CASSQQPGQGTGGANTGELFF
size: -; J: TRBJ1-2; D: -; V: TRBV12-5; CDR3: CASGLTHPHYGYTF
size: -; J: TRBJ2-1; D: -; V: TRBV12-5; CDR3: CASGPRDSDNEQFF
size: -; J: TRBJ1-4; D: TRBD1; V: TRBV18; CDR3: CASSPDRNEKLFF
size: -; J: TRBJ2-7; D: -; V: TRBV19; CDR3: CASSAAIQSSYEQYF
size: -; J: TRBJ2-5; D: -; V: TRBV30; CDR3: CAWSPMGTAQETQYF
size: -; J: TRBJ2-5; D: TRBD2; V: TRBV7-2; CDR3: CASSLRLAGETQYF
size: -; J: TRBJ2-6; D: -; V: TRBV4-1; CDR3: CASSQTPLTGGANVLTF
size: -; J: TRBJ2-6; D: -; V: TRBV7-3; CDR3: CASSPTGGVGTGANVLTF
size: -; J: TRBJ2-1; D: TRBD2; V: TRBV5-1; CDR3: CASSLGEGRGEQFF
size: -; J: TRBJ2-7; D: TRBD1; V: TRBV18; CDR3: CASSKGQPYEQYF
size: -; J: TRBJ2-1; D: TRBD2; V: TRBV11-3; CDR3: CASSITSGRPYEQFF
size: -; J: TRBJ1-2; D: -; V: TRBV5-1; CDR3: CATSRGGNPNYGYTF
size: -; J: TRBJ1-6; D: TRBD1; V: TRBV18; CDR3: CASFRDRGDYNSPLHF
size: -; J: TRBJ1-1; D: -; V: TRBV5-8; CDR3: CASSPRRRGTNTEAFF
size: -; J: TRBJ1-2; D: -; V: TRBV30; CDR3: CARGPDPGNYGYTF
size: once; J: TRBJ2-7; D: TRBD1; V: TRBV19; CDR3: CASSLSRSGQGRNEQYF
size: -; J: TRBJ2-7; D: TRBD1; V: TRBV28; CDR3: CASGTGIYEQYF
size: once; J: TRBJ2-7; D: -; V: TRBV9; CDR3: CASSVRGNDEQYF
size: -; J: TRBJ1-2; D: TRBD1; V: TRBV19; CDR3: CASSMAGTGLDYTF
size: -; J: TRBJ2-1; D: TRBD2; V: TRBV9; CDR3: CASSVGRGGAYNEQFF
size: -; J: TRBJ2-3; D: TRBD2; V: TRBV5-1; CDR3: CASSPSGTSTDTQYF
size: -; J: TRBJ1-2; D: -; V: TRBV5-1; CDR3: CASSSGANPNYGYTF
size: -; J: TRBJ2-5; D: -; V: TRBV5-1; CDR3: CASSLGTASPQETQYF
size: -; J: TRBJ1-2; D: TRBD1; V: TRBV15; CDR3: CATSRDLTGIRGYTF
size: -; J: TRBJ2-7; D: -; V: TRBV6-5; CDR3: CASRAGLSYEQYF
size: -; J: TRBJ1-1; D: -; V: TRBV18; CDR3: CASSPVLNTEAFF
size: -; J: TRBJ2-1; D: TRBD2; V: TRBV24-1; CDR3: CATSDRLAGGDRSEQFF
size: -; J: TRBJ1-1; D: -; V: TRBV28; CDR3: CASTLGGHGTEAFF
size: -; J: TRBJ2-3; D: -; V: TRBV27; CDR3: CASSSDPGGDTQYF
size: -; J: TRBJ1-5; D: -; V: TRBV20-1; CDR3: CSASQGATQPQHF
size: -; J: TRBJ2-7; D: -; V: TRBV6-2/TRBV6-3; CDR3: CASSSISYEQYF
size: -; J: TRBJ2-3; D: -; V: TRBV11-2; CDR3: CASSLDGVGTDTQYF